This entry describes one T cell receptor (beta chain). Its specificity is not known. The sample comes from a study of response to subunit inactivated influenza vaccine. The germline V gene has CDR1 DFQATT and CDR2 SNEGSKA (reference sequence). With 0 bases clipped from V and 2 bases from J, the junction kept 6 bases outside the gene matches. This CDR3 has 16 residues. TCRdb itself ran the RT-PCR reads through MiXCR, one entry per CDR3 protein. The sample yields 710,000 or so distinct CDR3 sequences, 15% to 19% seen once. Study observations and caveats: It was suggested by the authors that few new T cells are recruited by each seasonal influenza vaccination.

The J gene is TRBJ2-3, the V gene TRBV20-1; 9 nucleotides align to TRBD2. The sample here was PBMCs from blood, taken less than 13 days after vaccination. This sequence originates from a man aged 50-60 years who received an inactivated influenza vaccine. The CDR3 nucleotides are TGCAGTGCTAGAGATGTCCTAGCGGGGAACACAGATACGCAGTATTTT. Its translation is CSARDVLAGNTDTQYF.